This T cell receptor beta chain comes out of a study of PD-1 blockade in mismatch repair-deficient tumors. On the study more broadly: All were previously treated, progressing patients with around 12 mismatch repair-deficient cancer types.

The CDR3 has 18 residues. V lost 4 bases and J lost 4; bases outside the gene matches: 17. Germline V gives CDR1 MNHNS, CDR2 SASEGT. Whole-study results and caveats: Rapid post-treatment expansion, then contraction, generally preceding radiologic response, marked tumor-resident clones.

The data were produced by immunoSEQ multiplex PCR, yet TCRdb's version contains in-frame clones alone and is incomplete. The sample comprises 15,000 to 20,000 clones, 84% of which are singletons, and 15% to 20% rests with the top ten. PCR or immunohistochemistry showed mismatch repair deficiency in every enrolled patient. A few pembrolizumab responders had their TCRs sequenced. In regard to this clone: Its cognate antigen is unknown.

The starting material was PBMCs, obtained before pembrolizumab treatment. This sequence was found in an adult with mismatch repair-deficient cancer. J is TRBJ2-5 and V is TRBV6-1, with 8 nucleotides matching TRBD2. In nucleotides, the CDR3 is TGTGCCAGCAGTGGATTGACTAGCGCGGGCCCGAAGGGAGAGACCCAGTACTTC. As protein: CASSGLTSAGPKGETQYF.